The rows below give T cell receptor beta chains drawn from one sample of a study of technical replicates of blood from a handful of donors. Assay used: immunoSEQ multiplex PCR; TCRdb lists only in-frame clones, some missing. The sample lists tens of thousands of clones; about 96% were seen once. The material sequenced was T cells isolated from PBMCs. The origin of the receptors is a human donor in good health. CDR3s include the opening cysteine and the closing phenylalanine or tryptophan. The order of the fields is V gene, J gene, D gene, clone size, CDR3 DNA, CDR3 protein. The D gene is left open where the match is weak. Some rows have no size entry. The others give once, few or many, or a class for an expanded clone.

V: TRBV27; J: TRBJ2-7; D: TRBD2; size: .; DNA: TGTGCCAGCACTGTACTAGCGGGGTCCTACGAGCAGTACTTC; CDR3: CASTVLAGSYEQYF
V: TRBV7-9; J: TRBJ2-5; D: .; size: .; DNA: TGTGCCAGCAGCCCCCCAGGGTTCCGCCAAGAGACCCAGTACTTC; CDR3: CASSPPGFRQETQYF
V: TRBV28; J: TRBJ1-1; D: .; size: .; DNA: TGTGCCAGCAGTTTAGTTTTGGCAGGGTATACTGAAGCTTTCTTT; CDR3: CASSLVLAGYTEAFF
V: TRBV6-1; J: TRBJ2-7; D: .; size: .; DNA: TGTGCCAGCAGGCTACTGGGACTGGCATCCTACGAGCAGTACTTC; CDR3: CASRLLGLASYEQYF
V: TRBV29-1; J: TRBJ2-2; D: TRBD2; size: .; DNA: TGCAGCGCCCGCCTTGGGACTAGCGGGAGGACTAGTCTCACCGGGGAGCTGTTTTTT; CDR3: CSARLGTSGRTSLTGELFF
V: TRBV6-5; J: TRBJ1-1; D: .; size: .; DNA: TGTGCCAGCAGTTACTTTATCGCGAACGCTGAAGCTTTCTTT; CDR3: CASSYFIANAEAFF
V: TRBV4-1; J: TRBJ2-7; D: TRBD2; size: .; DNA: TGCGCCAGCAGCCAAGAAGCGGGGGGCTACGAGCAGTACTTC; CDR3: CASSQEAGGYEQYF
V: TRBV4-2; J: TRBJ2-7; D: TRBD2; size: .; DNA: TGTGCCAGCAGCCCGACTAGCGCAACCTACGAGCAGTACTTC; CDR3: CASSPTSATYEQYF
V: TRBV6-1; J: TRBJ2-7; D: .; size: .; DNA: TGTGCCAGCAGTGCCAGGGGTGGGGAGCAGTACTTC; CDR3: CASSARGGEQYF
V: TRBV5-1; J: TRBJ2-2; D: .; size: .; DNA: TGCGCCAGCAGCTTCCCGGGCACCGGGGAGCTGTTTTTT; CDR3: CASSFPGTGELFF
V: TRBV27; J: TRBJ2-5; D: .; size: once; DNA: TGTGCCAGCAGTGCGTACCAAGAGACCCAGTACTTC; CDR3: CASSAYQETQYF
V: TRBV28; J: TRBJ2-4; D: TRBD1; size: .; DNA: TGTGCCAGCAGCCCGAATCTACAGGGGGCAAACATTCAGTACTTC; CDR3: CASSPNLQGANIQYF
V: TRBV7-3; J: TRBJ2-2; D: .; size: .; DNA: TGTGCCAGCAGCCCTTCTCACAGGGAGGGGGAGCTGTTTTTT; CDR3: CASSPSHREGELFF
V: TRBV2; J: TRBJ1-1; D: .; size: .; DNA: TGTGCCAGCAGGGCCTATGAGACAGTCAACACTGAAGCTTTCTTT; CDR3: CASRAYETVNTEAFF
V: TRBV5-4; J: TRBJ2-3; D: TRBD2; size: .; DNA: TGTGCCAGCAGCTCTAGCGGGACCCTTCCGGATACGCAGTATTTT; CDR3: CASSSSGTLPDTQYF
V: TRBV19; J: TRBJ2-1; D: .; size: .; DNA: TGTGCCAGTAGTGATGACTTAGGCCCCGACAATGAGCAGTTCTTC; CDR3: CASSDDLGPDNEQFF
V: TRBV13; J: TRBJ1-3; D: .; size: .; DNA: TGTGCCAGCAGCTTGACAGGAACTGGAAACACCATATATTTT; CDR3: CASSLTGTGNTIYF
V: TRBV21-1; J: TRBJ2-3; D: .; size: .; DNA: TGTGCCAGCAGCAGACCTCGGACAGGGCGGACAGATACGCAGTATTTT; CDR3: CASSRPRTGRTDTQYF
V: TRBV28; J: TRBJ1-5; D: .; size: .; DNA: TGTGCCAGCAGTTTCGCGGGGAGCAATCAGCCCCAGCATTTT; CDR3: CASSFAGSNQPQHF
V: TRBV4-2; J: TRBJ1-5; D: .; size: .; DNA: TGTGCCAGCAGCCACAACAGGGATCAGCCCCAGCATTTT; CDR3: CASSHNRDQPQHF
V: TRBV6-1; J: TRBJ1-2; D: .; size: .; DNA: TGTGCCAGCAGCAACAGGGAGGGCTATGGCTACACCTTC; CDR3: CASSNREGYGYTF
V: TRBV5-1; J: TRBJ2-5; D: .; size: .; DNA: TGCGCCAGCAGCTTGGGGGACTCCGAAGAGACCCAGTACTTC; CDR3: CASSLGDSEETQYF
V: TRBV29-1; J: TRBJ1-2; D: .; size: .; DNA: TGCAGCGTTCGGACAGCGGCTCTATCTGGCTACACCTTC; CDR3: CSVRTAALSGYTF
V: TRBV27; J: TRBJ2-7; D: .; size: .; DNA: TGTGCCAGCAGTATCAATGCGGGACAGATAACCTACGAGCAGTACTTC; CDR3: CASSINAGQITYEQYF
V: TRBV29-1; J: TRBJ2-7; D: .; size: .; DNA: TGCAGCGTCATGGGACACTCTTACGAGCAGTACTTC; CDR3: CSVMGHSYEQYF
V: TRBV29-1; J: TRBJ2-7; D: TRBD1; size: .; DNA: TGCAGCGTTCCCGGGACAGGGGGAAACGAGCAGTACTTC; CDR3: CSVPGTGGNEQYF
V: TRBV11-3; J: TRBJ2-7; D: .; size: .; DNA: TGTGCCAGCAGCTTAGACCCTACCGGCGAGCAGTACTTC; CDR3: CASSLDPTGEQYF
V: TRBV5-4; J: TRBJ2-7; D: TRBD1; size: .; DNA: TGTGCCAGCAGCCGGGACAGCTGGTCTGCCCTTGGCCAGTACTTC; CDR3: CASSRDSWSALGQYF
V: TRBV9; J: TRBJ2-2; D: .; size: .; DNA: TGTGCCAGCAGCCCCGTGGGTACGGGGGCCGGGGAGCTGTTTTTT; CDR3: CASSPVGTGAGELFF
V: TRBV7-4; J: TRBJ1-1; D: .; size: .; DNA: TGTGCCAGCAGCATTTTACAGGGAGATACTGAAGCTTTCTTT; CDR3: CASSILQGDTEAFF
V: TRBV4-1; J: TRBJ2-4; D: TRBD1; size: .; DNA: TGCGCCAGCAGCCACGGACAGGCGTCCAAAAACATTCAGTACTTC; CDR3: CASSHGQASKNIQYF
V: TRBV6-5; J: TRBJ2-7; D: .; size: .; DNA: TGTGCCAGCAGTTATCGGAGCGGGCATCCCTACGAGCAGTACTTC; CDR3: CASSYRSGHPYEQYF
V: TRBV19; J: TRBJ2-7; D: TRBD1; size: .; DNA: TGTGCCAGTAGTATATTACCGGGACAGGCCTACGAGCAGTACTTC; CDR3: CASSILPGQAYEQYF
V: TRBV7-9; J: TRBJ2-7; D: .; size: .; DNA: TGTGCCAGCAGCTTAGTAGGGGTAGAGCAGTACTTC; CDR3: CASSLVGVEQYF
V: TRBV6-6; J: TRBJ1-2; D: .; size: few; DNA: TGTGCCAGCTCTGGGCGCACCTATGGCTACACCTTC; CDR3: CASSGRTYGYTF
V: TRBV19; J: TRBJ1-5; D: TRBD1; size: .; DNA: TGTGCCAGTAGTACCCGACAGGGTAGCCAGCCCCAGCATTTT; CDR3: CASSTRQGSQPQHF
V: TRBV28; J: TRBJ1-2; D: TRBD1; size: .; DNA: TGTGCCAGCAGTTTTGTAGGCAGGGGGTCTATTTCAGACTATGGCTACACCTTC; CDR3: CASSFVGRGSISDYGYTF
V: TRBV30; J: TRBJ1-5; D: .; size: .; DNA: TGTGCCTGGTCGACAGCTAGCAATCAGCCCCAGCATTTT; CDR3: CAWSTASNQPQHF
V: TRBV5-5; J: TRBJ2-1; D: TRBD2; size: .; DNA: TGTGCCAGCAGCTTCTACGGGACTAGCGGGATAAATGAGCAGTTCTTC; CDR3: CASSFYGTSGINEQFF
V: TRBV9; J: TRBJ2-7; D: TRBD1; size: .; DNA: TGTGCCAGCAGCGTGACAGGGGCGGGCTACGAGCAGTACTTC; CDR3: CASSVTGAGYEQYF
V: TRBV7-6; J: TRBJ1-1; D: .; size: .; DNA: TGTGCCAGCAGCCCGGGACAAGCGAACACTGAAGCTTTCTTT; CDR3: CASSPGQANTEAFF
V: TRBV28; J: TRBJ1-2; D: TRBD1; size: .; DNA: TGTGCCAGCAGTGGACCGGGACAGGGGCTCCTCTATGGCTACACCTTC; CDR3: CASSGPGQGLLYGYTF
V: TRBV5-6; J: TRBJ2-5; D: TRBD2; size: once; DNA: TGTGCCAGCAGCCGGGGTACTAGCGGCAGGCAAGAGACCCAGTACTTC; CDR3: CASSRGTSGRQETQYF
V: TRBV9; J: TRBJ2-3; D: TRBD2; size: .; DNA: TGTGCCAGCAGCCCCCGGGGGGGAGGCACAGATACGCAGTATTTT; CDR3: CASSPRGGGTDTQYF
V: TRBV5-5; J: TRBJ1-2; D: TRBD1; size: once; DNA: TGTGCCAGCAGACAGGGGGAATATGGCTACACCTTC; CDR3: CASRQGEYGYTF
V: TRBV15; J: TRBJ2-1; D: .; size: .; DNA: TGTGCCACCAGCAGAGAGGCAGGTACCTACAATGAGCAGTTCTTC; CDR3: CATSREAGTYNEQFF
V: TRBV5-1; J: TRBJ2-7; D: TRBD1; size: .; DNA: TGCGCCAGCAGTCTTAGAACAGGGGGAGACGAGCAGTACTTC; CDR3: CASSLRTGGDEQYF
V: TRBV5-6; J: TRBJ2-6; D: .; size: .; DNA: TGTGCCAGCACCCTGGGGGCTTACGGGGCCAACGTCCTGACTTTC; CDR3: CASTLGAYGANVLTF
V: TRBV6-1; J: TRBJ1-5; D: TRBD1; size: .; DNA: TGTGCCAGCAGTGCCAGACAGGGAATGAGCAATCAGCCCCAGCATTTT; CDR3: CASSARQGMSNQPQHF
V: TRBV5-4; J: TRBJ1-2; D: TRBD1; size: .; DNA: TGTGCCAGCAGCTTGGGGCAGGGGGCTGAGGGCTACACCTTC; CDR3: CASSLGQGAEGYTF
V: TRBV9; J: TRBJ2-3; D: TRBD2; size: .; DNA: TGTGCCAGCAGCGTAGCAGGACTAGCGGGAAGCACAGATACGCAGTATTTT; CDR3: CASSVAGLAGSTDTQYF
V: TRBV7-9; J: TRBJ2-7; D: TRBD1; size: once; DNA: TGTGCCAGCAGCTTAGCGACTGGGACAGGGGCCCTTACCTACGAGCAGTACTTC; CDR3: CASSLATGTGALTYEQYF
V: TRBV7-6; J: TRBJ2-5; D: TRBD2; size: .; DNA: TGTGCCAGCAGCTTAAAGCGGGATATGGTGACCCAGTACTTC; CDR3: CASSLKRDMVTQYF
V: TRBV12-5; J: TRBJ1-5; D: .; size: .; DNA: TGTGCTAGTGGTCTTCCCGGGGATCAGCCCCAGCATTTT; CDR3: CASGLPGDQPQHF